This T cell receptor (beta chain) stems from a study of blood T cell repertoires in COVID-19. At the level of the study: From the United States, Italy and Spain came samples of acute and convalescent COVID-19. T cells, B-cell-depleted T cells, or PBMCs supplied cDNA or gDNA.

Authors' processing steps: Estimated nucleated cell counts came from reference gene primer amplification. Produced via immunoSEQ multiplex PCR; TCRdb's table is partial and in-frame only. The D gene and trimming were derived from the DNA, and the V and J assignments and clone size from that table. Of some 190,000 clones listed, about 83% are singletons. Participant ages covered roughly 18 to 89 years across about 22 US areas. This TCR was recovered from a middle-aged man with acute COVID-19. The sequencing sample was made of PBMCs or T cells enriched from blood (not recorded which).

CDR3 in amino acids: CASSRQTGELFF. CDR3 bases: TGTGCCAGCAGCCGACAGACCGGGGAGCTGTTTTTT. The chain uses TRBV3-1 (or the pseudogene TRBV3-2) and TRBJ2-2; possible D gene TRBD1, 5 bases. Germline V gene sequence: CDR1 LGHDT, CDR2 YNNKEL (reference sequence). Trimming cost V 4 bases and J 5 bases, with 5 bases left between them. This CDR3 has 12 amino acids.